A single sample is the source of the 22 T cell receptor beta chains below, sequenced in a study of CD8+CD57+ T cells in acquired aplastic anemia. Genomic DNA served as template for TCR beta VDJ and CDR3 profiling. TCRdb re-called the reads through MiXCR, storing one row per CDR3 protein. The table shows 200,000 to 250,000 distinct CDR3 sequences, with about 60% occurring only once. All patients picked for sequencing had shown, by flow cytometry, an expansion of CD8+CD57+ cells. Material for sequencing was sorted CD4+, CD8+, or CD8+CD57+ T cells (not recorded which) from PBMCs. The receptors were gathered from a human donor with aplastic anemia.

Only a few counts were recorded for this clonotype. The chain is built from TRBV24-1 and TRBJ2-1; no clear D gene. The CDR3 sequence is 16 residues long. V was cut by 6 bases and J by 0 bases, with 14 bases left in between. CDR1 is KGHDR and CDR2 is SFDVKD in the germline V gene. DNA for the CDR3: TGTGCCACCAGTTCCGCCCAGGCTAGCTCCTACAATGAGCAGTTCTTC. This translates into CATSSAQASSYNEQFF.

At least ten counts were recorded for this clonotype. The chain joins TRBV19 to TRBJ1-6, with 7 bases matching TRBD1. Trimming took 3 bases from V and 7 from J; bases not matched to a gene: 3. Germline V lookup: CDR1 LNHDA, CDR2 SQIVND (reference sequence). CDR3 length: 14 residues. CDR3 DNA sequence: TGTGCCAGTAGTATCGGGACAGACAATTCACCCCTCCACTTT. Amino acid sequence: CASSIGTDNSPLHF.

V is TRBV20-1 and J is TRBJ1-5; maybe TRBD1 (6 bases). The CDR3 is 16 residues long. Trimming cost V 2 bases and J 2 bases, with 16 bases left between them. Germline lookup yields CDR1 DFQATT and CDR2 SNEGSKA (reference sequence). CDR3 residues: CSARPGAPIGNQPQHF. The CDR3 DNA reads as TGCAGTGCTAGACCAGGGGCCCCGATCGGCAATCAGCCCCAGCATTTT.

This chain connects TRBV6-5 to TRBJ2-7, with D unclear. Between the trimmed V and J ends, which lost 3 bases and 3 bases, there was a span of 21 bases. Looked up from germline, CDR1 is MNHEY and CDR2 is SVGAGI. CDR3 size: 17 residues. In DNA form, the CDR3 reads TGTGCCAGCAGTTATATAGTTAGTCGGCGGCCTTTCTACGAGCAGTACTTC. This sequence encodes CASSYIVSRRPFYEQYF.

This sequence joins TRBV7-8 and TRBJ2-7, with 8 bases matching TRBD1. CDR3 size: 12 residues. Germline V gene data show CDR1 as SGHVS and CDR2 as FQNEAQ. V shed 1 base, J shed 13 bases, and the junction held 6 bases outside the gene matches. DNA of the CDR3: TGTGCCAGCAGCTTAGATGTAGGACAGGGATACTTC. Its protein product is CASSLDVGQGYF.

V is TRBV2 and J is TRBJ1-2; D perhaps matches TRBD1 (6 bases). Trimming left V 6 bases short and J 4 bases short, with 9 bases between. Germline V gene sequence: CDR1 SNHLY, CDR2 FYNNEI. This CDR3 is built from 12 residues. The DNA of the CDR3 is TGTGCCAGCAGGGACAGTATCTATGGCTACACCTTC. As protein: CASRDSIYGYTF.

This clonotype is a singleton in its sample. The V and J genes are TRBV12-3 or TRBV12-4 and TRBJ2-5; D possibly matches TRBD1 or TRBD2 (6 bases each). This CDR3 comprises 15 residues. V was shortened by 3 bases and J by 5 bases, with 16 bases between the two germline ends. The CDR3 DNA follows: TGTGCCAGCAGTTTTAGCCGGGGGCGATCGGAGACCCAGTACTTC. This gives the protein CASSFSRGRSETQYF.

J is TRBJ2-6 and V is TRBV24-1, with D tentatively TRBD1 or TRBD2 (5 bases each). The CDR3 totals 18 residues. The V end lost 3 bases, the J end lost 0 bases, and 14 bases lay between the germline ends. The V gene's germline CDR1 is KGHDR and CDR2 SFDVKD. For the CDR3, the DNA is TGTGCCACCAGTGATCCAGACAGAGGGAGCTCTGGGGCCAACGTCCTGACTTTC. Translation: CATSDPDRGSSGANVLTF.

This chain's CDR3 is CASSLDTVVTEAFF. The CDR3 coding sequence is TGTGCCAGCAGCTTAGACACCGTGGTCACTGAAGCTTTCTTT. J is TRBJ1-1 and V is TRBV9; D is undetermined. The CDR3 length is 14 residues. Trimming cost V 4 bases and J 4 bases, with 14 bases left between them. Looked up from germline, CDR1 is SGDLS and CDR2 is YYNGEE.

The rearrangement uses TRBV4-1 and TRBJ1-2; D gene uncertain. The V gene's germline CDR1 is MGHRA and CDR2 YSYEKL. There are 13 residues in the CDR3. The V and J ends lost 4 bases and 8 bases respectively, with 14 bases between them. The CDR3, as DNA: TGCGCCAGCAGCCCACTGGGCCTTGGAGGCTACACCTTC. The encoded protein is CASSPLGLGGYTF.

As to this clonotype: Since the CDR3 does not end with the conserved phenylalanine or tryptophan, this likely comes from a read error. This chain uses TRBV2 with TRBJ2-3; 12 bases agree with TRBD2. Germline lookup yields CDR1 SNHLY and CDR2 FYNNEI. There are 21 residues in the CDR3. The CDR3 coding sequence is TGTGCCAGCAGTGGAGTCGCGGCTAGCGGGGGGGGAAGGGAACACACAGCTACGCAGTATATT. Amino acids: CASSGVAASGGGREHTATQYI.

This clonotype was counted only a few times. This chain links TRBV5-1 with TRBJ1-2; 9 bases fit TRBD1. From germline, CDR1 is SGHRS and CDR2 YFSETQ. This CDR3 has 15 amino acids. V shed 4 bases and J 2 bases; nucleotides not matched to a gene: 6. The CDR3 DNA is TGCGCCAGCAGCGTGACCGGGACAGGGAACTATGGCTACACCTTC. Protein: CASSVTGTGNYGYTF.

The chain recombines TRBV10-3 with TRBJ1-1; D remains unclear. CDR1 and CDR2 (germline): ENHRY, SYGVKD. Deletions cut 6 bases from V and 1 base from J, with 9 bases between. The CDR3 runs to 13 residues. CDR3 sequence (DNA): TGTGCCATCAGGGACCAGAGGAACACTGAAGCTTTCTTT. It specifies CAIRDQRNTEAFF.

CDR3 sequence reads: CASSLAGTSGGTDTQYF. CDR3 sequence (DNA): TGTGCCAGCAGCTTAGCCGGGACTAGCGGGGGCACAGATACGCAGTATTTT. V gene TRBV7-6 combines with J gene TRBJ2-3, with TRBD2 matching over 13 bases. Germline loops: CDR1 SGHVS, CDR2 FNYEAQ. After removal of 0 bases from V and 1 base from J, the junction contained 1 base not matched to a gene. The CDR3 is 17 residues long. Full variable domain (missing parts from reference TRBV7-6 and TRBJ2-3): GAGVSQSPRYKVTKRGQDVALRCDPISGHVSLYWYRQALGQGPEFLTYFNYEAQQDKSGLPNDRFSAERPEGSISTLTIQRTEQRDSAMYRCASSLAGTSGGTDTQYFGPGTRLTVL.

This clonotype was seen only a few times. J is TRBJ2-7 and V is TRBV20-1, with D unclear. Germline CDR1 reads DFQATT; CDR2 reads SNEGSKA (reference sequence). Trimming pared 3 bases from V and 4 bases from J, leaving 16 bases between. The CDR3 has 14 residues. Here the CDR3 DNA reads TGCAGTGCTAGCCCGTCCAGTAATGCGTACGAGCAGTACTTC. Encoded protein: CSASPSSNAYEQYF.

This clonotype was seen just once. V and J are TRBV7-3 and TRBJ2-5, with 9 bases matching TRBD2. Germline-derived CDR1 and CDR2 are SGHTA and FQGTGA. V shed 5 bases, J shed 0 bases, and the junction held 13 bases outside the gene matches. This CDR3 has 18 residues. In nucleotides, the CDR3 is TGTGCCAGCAGCGCTACAGGGCAGCGGGGGGCCCACCAAGAGACCCAGTACTTC. It encodes CASSATGQRGAHQETQYF.

The chain joins TRBV7-2 to TRBJ1-2; 8 positions match TRBD1. J lost 4 bases, V lost 5 bases, and 9 bases had no gene match. Germline CDR1 is SGHTA and CDR2 is FQGNSA. The CDR3 contains 15 residues. CDR3 DNA sequence: TGTGCCAGCAGCCATTCCGGACAGGGCCTCTATGGCTACACCTTC. Its translation: CASSHSGQGLYGYTF. Using reference TRBV7-2 and TRBJ1-2 for the parts outside the CDR3, the full variable domain is GAGVSQSPSNKVTEKGKDVELRCDPISGHTALYWYRQSLGQGLEFLIYFQGNSAPDKSGLPSDRFSAERTGGSVSTLTIQRTQQEDSAVYLCASSHSGQGLYGYTFGSGTRLTVV.

The chain is built from TRBV10-1 and TRBJ1-2; 10 bases fit TRBD1. CDR3 length: 13 amino acids. In germline, CDR1 is WNHNN, CDR2 SYGVQD (reference sequence). The V segment lost 6 bases and the J segment 5 bases; nucleotides outside the gene matches: 3. CDR3 DNA: TGCGCCAGCAGATCGGGACAGGGGTATGGCTACACCTTC. Amino acids: CASRSGQGYGYTF.

As concerns this clonotype: As the CDR3 is not closed by the conserved phenylalanine or tryptophan, this likely results from a read error. It is unclear where the CDR3 begins or ends on the DNA, so no DNA is shown, and the CDR3 is as TCRdb lists it. The CDR3 sequence: CAIWDPLT. This chain links TRBV10-3 with TRBJ1-6; the table calls TRBD1, which could not be checked here. A total of 8 residues make up the CDR3, ends included. Per the germline V gene, CDR1 is ENHRY and CDR2 is SYGVKD.

This clonotype was counted ten times or more. The gene calls are TRBV6-5 and TRBJ2-1; 7 positions match TRBD2. Germline-derived CDR1 and CDR2 are MNHEY and SVGAGI. V shed 2 bases, J shed 6 bases, and the junction held 10 bases outside the gene matches. CDR3 size: 16 residues. DNA for the CDR3: TGTGCCAGCAGTTACGAGACTAGCAAGTTGGGCAATGAGCAGTTCTTC. Protein: CASSYETSKLGNEQFF.

Note on this clonotype: A much larger clone lies a single base off, so this may be a read error. The rearrangement links TRBV9 to TRBJ1-4, with a possible D match to TRBD1 (6 bases). CDR1 SGDLS and CDR2 YYNGEE come from the germline V gene. This CDR3 contains 15 residues. The CDR3: CASSLGQTFNGKLFF. For the CDR3, the DNA is TGTGCCAGCAGCCTTGGACAGACCTTTAATGGAAAACTGTTTTTT.

CDR3 bases: TGTGCCATCAGTGGGGCAGAGACAGGGAGGTACGATGAGCAGTTCTTC. This translates into CAISGAETGRYDEQFF. The V gene is TRBV10-3, the J gene TRBJ2-1; maybe TRBD1 (7 bases). This CDR3 has 16 residues. Per germline, CDR1 ENHRY and CDR2 SYGVKD. V was pared by 4 bases and J by 8 bases, with 21 bases between.